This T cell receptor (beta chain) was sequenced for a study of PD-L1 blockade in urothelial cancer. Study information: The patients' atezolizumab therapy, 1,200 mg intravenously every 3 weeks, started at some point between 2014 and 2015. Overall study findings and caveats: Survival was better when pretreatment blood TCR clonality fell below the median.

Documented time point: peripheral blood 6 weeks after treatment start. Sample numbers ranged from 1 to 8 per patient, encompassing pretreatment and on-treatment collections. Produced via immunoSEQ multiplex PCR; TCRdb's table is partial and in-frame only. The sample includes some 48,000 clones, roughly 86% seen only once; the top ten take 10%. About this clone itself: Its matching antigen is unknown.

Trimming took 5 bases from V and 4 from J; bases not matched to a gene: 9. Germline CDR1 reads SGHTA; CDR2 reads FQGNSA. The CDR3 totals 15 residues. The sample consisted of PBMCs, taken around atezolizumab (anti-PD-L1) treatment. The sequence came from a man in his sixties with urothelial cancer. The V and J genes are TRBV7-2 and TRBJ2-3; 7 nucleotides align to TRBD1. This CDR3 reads CASSDQTGPPDTQYF. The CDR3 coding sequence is TGTGCCAGCAGCGACCAGACAGGGCCCCCAGATACGCAGTATTTT.